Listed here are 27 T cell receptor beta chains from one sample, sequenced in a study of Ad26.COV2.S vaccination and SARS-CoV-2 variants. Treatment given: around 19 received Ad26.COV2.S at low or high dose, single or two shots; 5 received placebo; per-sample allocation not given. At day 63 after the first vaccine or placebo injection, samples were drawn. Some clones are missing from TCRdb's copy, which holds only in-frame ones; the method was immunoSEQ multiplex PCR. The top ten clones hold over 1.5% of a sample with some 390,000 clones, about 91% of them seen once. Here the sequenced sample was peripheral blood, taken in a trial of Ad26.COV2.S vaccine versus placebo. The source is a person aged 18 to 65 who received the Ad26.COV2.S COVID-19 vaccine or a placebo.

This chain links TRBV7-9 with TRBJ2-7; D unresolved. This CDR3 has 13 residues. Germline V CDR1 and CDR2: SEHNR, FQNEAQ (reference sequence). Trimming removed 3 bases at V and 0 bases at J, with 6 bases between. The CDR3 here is CASSFLVSYEQYF. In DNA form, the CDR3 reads TGTGCCAGCAGCTTTTTAGTCTCCTACGAGCAGTACTTC.

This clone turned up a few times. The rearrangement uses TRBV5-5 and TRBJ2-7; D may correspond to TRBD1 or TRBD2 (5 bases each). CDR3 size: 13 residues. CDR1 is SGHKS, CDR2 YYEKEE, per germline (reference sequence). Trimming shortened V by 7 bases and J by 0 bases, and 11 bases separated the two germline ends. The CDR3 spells CASVGTHSYEQYF. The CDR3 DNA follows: TGTGCCAGCGTCGGGACCCACTCCTACGAGCAGTACTTC.

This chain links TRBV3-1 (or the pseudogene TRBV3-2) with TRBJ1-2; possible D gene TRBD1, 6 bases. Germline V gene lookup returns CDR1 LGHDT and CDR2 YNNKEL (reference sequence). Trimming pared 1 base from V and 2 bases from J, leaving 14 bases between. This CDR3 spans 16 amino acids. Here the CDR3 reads CASSQAAFRGNYGYTF. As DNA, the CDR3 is TGTGCCAGCAGCCAAGCAGCTTTCAGGGGAAACTATGGCTACACCTTC.

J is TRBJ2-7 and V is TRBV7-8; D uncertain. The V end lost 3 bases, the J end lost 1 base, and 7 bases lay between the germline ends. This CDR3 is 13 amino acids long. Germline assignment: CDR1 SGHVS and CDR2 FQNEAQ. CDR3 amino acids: CASSLDVSYEQYF. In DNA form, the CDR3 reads TGTGCCAGCAGCTTGGACGTGTCCTACGAGCAGTACTTC.

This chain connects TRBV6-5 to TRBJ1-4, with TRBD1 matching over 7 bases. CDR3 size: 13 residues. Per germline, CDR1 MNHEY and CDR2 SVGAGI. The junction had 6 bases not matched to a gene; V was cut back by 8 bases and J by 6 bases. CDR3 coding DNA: TGTGCCAGCGGGGGGACAGTGGATGAAAAACTGTTTTTT. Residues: CASGGTVDEKLFF.

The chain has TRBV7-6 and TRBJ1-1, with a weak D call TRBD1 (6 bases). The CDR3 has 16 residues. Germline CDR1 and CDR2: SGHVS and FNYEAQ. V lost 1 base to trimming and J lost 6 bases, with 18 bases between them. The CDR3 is CASSLGAGGAAAEAFF. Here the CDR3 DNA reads TGTGCCAGCAGCTTAGGGGCCGGGGGCGCGGCGGCTGAAGCTTTCTTT.

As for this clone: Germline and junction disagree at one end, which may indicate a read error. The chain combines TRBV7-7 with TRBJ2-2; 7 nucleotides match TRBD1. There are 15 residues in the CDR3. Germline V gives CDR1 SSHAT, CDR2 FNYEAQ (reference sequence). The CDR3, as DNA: TGTGCTAGCAGCTTAGAAGGGGGCGACACCGGGGAGCTGTTTTTT. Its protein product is CASSLEGGDTGELFF.

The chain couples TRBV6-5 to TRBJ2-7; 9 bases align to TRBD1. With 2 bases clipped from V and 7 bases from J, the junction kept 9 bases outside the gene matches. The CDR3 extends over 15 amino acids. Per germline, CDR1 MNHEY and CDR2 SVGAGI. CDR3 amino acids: CASSYNPQGADEQYF. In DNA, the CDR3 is TGTGCCAGCAGTTACAACCCACAGGGGGCGGATGAGCAGTACTTC.

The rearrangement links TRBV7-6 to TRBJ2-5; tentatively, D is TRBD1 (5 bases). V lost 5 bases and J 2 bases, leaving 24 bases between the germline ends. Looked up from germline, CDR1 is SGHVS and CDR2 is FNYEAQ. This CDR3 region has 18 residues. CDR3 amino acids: CASSQYNRKGINQETQYF. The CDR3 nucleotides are TGTGCCAGCAGCCAATATAACAGGAAGGGTATCAATCAAGAGACCCAGTACTTC. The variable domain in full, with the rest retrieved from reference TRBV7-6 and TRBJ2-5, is GAGVSQSPRYKVTKRGQDVALRCDPISGHVSLYWYRQALGQGPEFLTYFNYEAQQDKSGLPNDRFSAERPEGSISTLTIQRTEQRDSAMYRCASSQYNRKGINQETQYFGPGTRLLVL.

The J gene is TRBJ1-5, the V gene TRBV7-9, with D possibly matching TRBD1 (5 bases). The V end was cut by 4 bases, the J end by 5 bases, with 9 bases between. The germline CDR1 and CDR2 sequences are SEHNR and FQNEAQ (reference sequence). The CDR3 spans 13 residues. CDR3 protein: CASSWGGDQPQHF. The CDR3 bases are TGTGCCAGCAGCTGGGGGGGAGATCAGCCCCAGCATTTT. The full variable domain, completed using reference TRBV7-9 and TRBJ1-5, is DTGVSQNPRHKITKRGQNVTFRCDPISEHNRLYWYRQTLGQGPEFLTYFQNEAQLEKSRLLSDRFSAERPKGSFSTLEIQRTEQGDSAMYLCASSWGGDQPQHFGDGTRLSIL.

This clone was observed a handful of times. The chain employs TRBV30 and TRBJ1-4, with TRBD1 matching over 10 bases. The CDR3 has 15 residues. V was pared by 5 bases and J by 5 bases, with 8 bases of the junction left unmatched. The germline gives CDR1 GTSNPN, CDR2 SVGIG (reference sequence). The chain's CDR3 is CAWALGQGENEKLFF. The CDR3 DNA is TGTGCCTGGGCGCTCGGACAGGGGGAGAATGAAAAACTGTTTTTT.

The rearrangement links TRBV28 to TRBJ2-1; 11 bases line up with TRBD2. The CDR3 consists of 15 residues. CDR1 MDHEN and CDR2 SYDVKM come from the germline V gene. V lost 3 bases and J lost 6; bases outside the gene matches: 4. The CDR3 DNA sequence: TGTGCCAGCAGTTTTAGCGGGAGGGGGAGCAATGAGCAGTTCTTC. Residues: CASSFSGRGSNEQFF.

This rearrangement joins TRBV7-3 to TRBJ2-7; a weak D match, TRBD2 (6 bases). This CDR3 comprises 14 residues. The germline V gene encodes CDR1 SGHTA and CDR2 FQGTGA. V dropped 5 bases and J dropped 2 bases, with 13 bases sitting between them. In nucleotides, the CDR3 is TGTGCCAGCAGCCCGTCGGGGGAACCCTACGAGCAGTACTTC. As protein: CASSPSGEPYEQYF.

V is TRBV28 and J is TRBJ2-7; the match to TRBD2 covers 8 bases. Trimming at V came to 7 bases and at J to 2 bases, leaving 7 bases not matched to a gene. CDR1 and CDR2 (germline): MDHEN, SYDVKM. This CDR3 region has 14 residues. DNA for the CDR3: TGTGCCAGCAACGCCGGGGGGGGCACCTACGAGCAGTACTTC. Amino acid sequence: CASNAGGGTYEQYF.

CDR3 nucleotide sequence: TGTGCCTGGGGTGGGACTAGCCGGGTTGAGCAGTTCTTC. This gives the protein CAWGGTSRVEQFF. This chain links TRBV30 with TRBJ2-1; the match to TRBD2 covers 9 bases. J lost 9 bases, V lost 5 bases, and 8 bases had no gene match. The CDR3 has 13 amino acids. Germline CDR1 GTSNPN, CDR2 SVGIG (reference sequence). Together with reference TRBV30 and TRBJ2-1, the CDR3 gives the full variable domain: SQTIHQWPATLVQPVGSPLSLECTVEGTSNPNLYWYRQAAGRGLQLLFYSVGIGQISSEVPQNLSASRPQDRQFILSSKKLLLSDSGFYLCAWGGTSRVEQFFGPGTRLTVL.

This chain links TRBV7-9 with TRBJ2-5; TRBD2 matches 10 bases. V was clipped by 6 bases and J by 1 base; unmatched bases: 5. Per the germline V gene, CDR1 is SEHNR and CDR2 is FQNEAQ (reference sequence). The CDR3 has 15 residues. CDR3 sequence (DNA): TGTGCCAGCAGTGTTAGCGGGAGGACCCAAGAGACCCAGTACTTC. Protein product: CASSVSGRTQETQYF.

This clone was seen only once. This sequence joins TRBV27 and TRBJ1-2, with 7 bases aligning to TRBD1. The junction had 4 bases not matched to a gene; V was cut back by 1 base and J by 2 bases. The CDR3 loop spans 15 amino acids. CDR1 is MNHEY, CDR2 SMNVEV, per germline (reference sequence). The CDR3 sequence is CASSLWGTVNYGYTF. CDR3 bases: TGTGCCAGCAGTTTATGGGGGACAGTCAACTATGGCTACACCTTC.

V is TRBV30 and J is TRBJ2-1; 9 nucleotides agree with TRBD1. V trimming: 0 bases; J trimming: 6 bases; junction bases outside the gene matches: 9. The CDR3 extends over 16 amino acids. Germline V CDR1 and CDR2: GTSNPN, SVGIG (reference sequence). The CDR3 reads CAWSVYAGTGSNEQFF. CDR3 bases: TGTGCCTGGAGTGTATATGCCGGGACAGGGTCCAATGAGCAGTTCTTC. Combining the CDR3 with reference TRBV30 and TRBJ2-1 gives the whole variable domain SQTIHQWPATLVQPVGSPLSLECTVEGTSNPNLYWYRQAAGRGLQLLFYSVGIGQISSEVPQNLSASRPQDRQFILSSKKLLLSDSGFYLCAWSVYAGTGSNEQFFGPGTRLTVL.

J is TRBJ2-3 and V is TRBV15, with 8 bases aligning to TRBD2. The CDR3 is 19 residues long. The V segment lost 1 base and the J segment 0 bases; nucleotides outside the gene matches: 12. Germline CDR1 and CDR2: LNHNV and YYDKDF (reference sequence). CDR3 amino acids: CATSRAGAGAVLSTDTQYF. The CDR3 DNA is TGTGCCACCAGCAGAGCGGGAGCGGGAGCGGTCCTTAGCACAGATACGCAGTATTTT. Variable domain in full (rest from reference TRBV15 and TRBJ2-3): DAMVIQNPRYQVTQFGKPVTLSCSQTLNHNVMYWYQQKSSQAPKLLFHYYDKDFNNEADTPDNFQSRRPNTSFCFLDIRSPGLGDTAMYLCATSRAGAGAVLSTDTQYFGPGTRLTVL.

The DNA for the CDR3 is TGTGCCAGCAGCCAATACGGTGTGAACAGGGGGCAAGGGGCAACTAATGAAAAACTGTTTTTT. It translates to CASSQYGVNRGQGATNEKLFF. V gene TRBV16 combines with J gene TRBJ1-4, with 9 bases identical to TRBD1. CDR3 length: 21 amino acids. Germline V CDR1 and CDR2: KGHSY, FQNENV. The trim removed 1 base at V and 0 bases at J, leaving 15 bases unmatched.

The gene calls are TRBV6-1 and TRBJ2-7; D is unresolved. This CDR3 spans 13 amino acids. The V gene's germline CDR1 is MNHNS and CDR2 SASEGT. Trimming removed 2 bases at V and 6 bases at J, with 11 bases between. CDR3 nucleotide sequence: TGTGCCAGCAGTGAATTTGGATCGGGCGAGCAGTACTTC. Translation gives CASSEFGSGEQYF.

In nucleotides, the CDR3 is TGTGCCAGTAGGTGGGGAGGGCTGAACACCGGGGAGCTGTTTTTT. Translation: CASRWGGLNTGELFF. The chain links TRBV19 to TRBJ2-2; TRBD2 agrees at 7 bases. V gave up 6 bases and J gave up 1 base; unmatched junction bases: 5. This CDR3 contains 15 residues. Per the germline V gene, CDR1 is LNHDA and CDR2 is SQIVND (reference sequence).

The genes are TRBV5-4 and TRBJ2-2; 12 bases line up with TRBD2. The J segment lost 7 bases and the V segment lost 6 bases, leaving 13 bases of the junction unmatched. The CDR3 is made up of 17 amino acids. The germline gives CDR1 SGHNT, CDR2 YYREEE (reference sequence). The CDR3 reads CASTTASGRAGVGELFF. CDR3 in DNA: TGTGCCAGCACGACGGCTAGCGGGAGGGCAGGTGTCGGGGAGCTGTTTTTT.

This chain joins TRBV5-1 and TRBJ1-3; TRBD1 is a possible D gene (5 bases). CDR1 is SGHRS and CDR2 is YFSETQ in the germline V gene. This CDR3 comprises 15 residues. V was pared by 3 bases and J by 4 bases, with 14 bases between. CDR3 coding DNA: TGCGCCAGCAGCTACGGGGACGGCAAAGGAAACACCATATATTTT. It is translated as CASSYGDGKGNTIYF.

Here the CDR3 reads CASSLSGSRETQYF. In DNA, the CDR3 is TGTGCCAGCAGCTTGAGCGGGAGTCGGGAGACCCAGTACTTC. The gene calls are TRBV7-9 and TRBJ2-5; 8 positions agree with TRBD2. The CDR3 totals 14 residues. Looked up from germline, CDR1 is SEHNR and CDR2 is FQNEAQ (reference sequence). V gave up 3 bases and J gave up 5 bases; unmatched junction bases: 5.

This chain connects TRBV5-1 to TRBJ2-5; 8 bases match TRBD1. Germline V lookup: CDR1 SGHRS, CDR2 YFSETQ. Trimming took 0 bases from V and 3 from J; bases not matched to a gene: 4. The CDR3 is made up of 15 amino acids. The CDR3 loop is CASSLAWTGKETQYF. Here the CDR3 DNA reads TGCGCCAGCAGCTTGGCCTGGACAGGGAAAGAGACCCAGTACTTC.

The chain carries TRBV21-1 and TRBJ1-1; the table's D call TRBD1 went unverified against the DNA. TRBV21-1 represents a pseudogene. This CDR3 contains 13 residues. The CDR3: CASDRDGTTEAFF. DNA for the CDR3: TGTGCCAGTGACAGGGATGGGACCACTGAAGCTTTCTTT.